These T cell receptor beta chains were read from a single sample in a study of blood T cells in healthy people across ages. TCRdb used MiXCR to reprocess the 5' RACE reads, holding one entry per CDR3 protein. The data show fewer than 750,000 distinct CDR3 sequences, with around 48% seen just once and 20% to 25% held by the top ten. The sequenced sample consisted of blood. The origin of the receptors is a man at least 80 years old in good health. The CDR3 runs from the conserved cysteine through the conserved F or W. D genes are given only for firm matches. Clone size, where shown, is once, few, many, or a class for clones that have expanded.

CDR3 length	V gene	D gene	clone size	J gene	CDR3 protein	CDR3 DNA
17	TRBV27	TRBD2	once	TRBJ2-1	CAGSPRTSGRSYNEQFF	TGTGCCGGCAGTCCCCGGACTAGCGGGAGGTCGTACAATGAGCAGTTCTTC
11	TRBV29-1	NA	NA	TRBJ1-2	CSVEFGEGYTF	TGCAGCGTTGAGTTTGGGGAGGGCTACACCTTC
17	TRBV7-3	NA	NA	TRBJ2-3	CASSLTVRGASADTQYF	TGTGCCAGCAGCTTAACAGTACGGGGGGCGAGCGCAGATACGCAGTATTTT
13	TRBV20-1	TRBD1	NA	TRBJ1-1	CSARRNRGTEAFF	TGCAGTGCTAGGCGAAACAGGGGCACTGAAGCTTTCTTT
18	TRBV7-9	NA	NA	TRBJ2-7	CASSKPPRGAGGGYEQYF	TGTGCCAGCAGCAAACCCCCGCGGGGGGCAGGGGGAGGCTACGAGCAGTACTTC
18	TRBV3-1	NA	NA	TRBJ2-1	CASSQDRRSSYSYNEQFF	TGTGCCAGCAGCCAAGATAGGAGGTCCAGTTACTCCTACAATGAGCAGTTCTTC
17	TRBV24-1	NA	NA	TRBJ2-1	CATSDRQGRGSYNEQFF	TGTGCCACCAGTGATAGACAGGGGAGGGGGTCCTACAATGAGCAGTTCTTC
16	TRBV4-1	NA	NA	TRBJ1-5	CAGSQRTAGSNQPQHF	TGCGCCGGCAGCCAAAGGACGGCAGGGAGCAATCAGCCCCAGCATTTT
16	TRBV11-2	NA	NA	TRBJ2-1	CASSPGLGAGGNEQFF	TGTGCCAGCAGCCCGGGGCTGGGGGCGGGCGGCAATGAGCAGTTCTTC
12	TRBV6-6	NA	few	TRBJ1-4	CAIRNQEEKLFF	TGTGCCATACGGAACCAGGAAGAAAAACTGTTTTTT
14	TRBV4-1	TRBD1	NA	TRBJ2-7	CASSRGQGFYEQYF	TGCGCCAGCAGCCGTGGACAGGGGTTCTACGAGCAGTACTTC
16	TRBV2	NA	few	TRBJ2-4	CASTGRKTGTMTVQYF	TGTGCCAGCACCGGAAGAAAGACCGGGACCATGACGGTTCAGTACTTC
16	TRBV7-9	NA	NA	TRBJ1-2	CASSLAPDSGGYGYTF	TGTGCCAGCAGCTTAGCCCCGGACAGTGGGGGGTATGGCTACACCTTC
16	TRBV3-1	TRBD2	NA	TRBJ2-1	CASSPYGASGSNEQFF	TGTGCCAGCAGCCCCTACGGAGCTAGCGGGTCAAATGAGCAGTTCTTC
14	TRBV20-1	TRBD2	few	TRBJ2-7	CSALSGRSTYEQYF	TGCAGTGCACTTAGCGGGAGGTCCACCTACGAGCAGTACTTC
18	TRBV15	NA	NA	TRBJ1-1	CATSRDVAAGYKNTEAFF	TGTGCCACCAGCAGAGATGTGGCTGCAGGTTATAAGAACACTGAAGCTTTCTTT
16	TRBV7-2	NA	few	TRBJ2-7	CASSLDSGISSYEQYF	TGTGCCAGCAGCTTAGATTCCGGGATCTCCTCCTACGAGCAGTACTTC
17	TRBV9	NA	NA	TRBJ1-6	CASSLQEGRTYNSPLHF	TGTGCCAGCAGCTTACAAGAGGGGCGGACTTATAATTCACCCCTCCACTTT
14	TRBV3-1	NA	NA	TRBJ2-7	CASSQRISSYEQYF	TGTGCCAGCAGCCAACGCATAAGTTCCTATGAGCAGTACTTC
17	TRBV5-4	NA	NA	TRBJ2-6	CASSYPNRGSGANVLTF	TGTGCCAGCAGCTACCCGAATCGGGGCTCTGGGGCCAACGTCCTGACTTTC
13	TRBV27	NA	NA	TRBJ2-1	CASSFGEANEQFF	TGTGCCAGCAGTTTTGGGGAGGCCAATGAGCAGTTCTTC
13	TRBV29-1	TRBD2	few	TRBJ2-7	CSVAERGEYEQYF	TGCAGCGTTGCTGAGCGGGGGGAATACGAGCAGTACTTC
14	TRBV2	NA	NA	TRBJ2-5	CASSDPPPQETQYF	TGTGCCAGCAGTGATCCACCACCCCAAGAGACCCAGTACTTC
13	TRBV10-3	NA	NA	TRBJ2-5	CAITGRTGETQYF	TGTGCCATCACGGGACGAACGGGGGAGACCCAGTACTTC
13	TRBV2	TRBD1	NA	TRBJ1-2	CASRTGGEYGYTF	TGTGCCAGCAGAACAGGGGGAGAGTATGGCTACACCTTC
15	TRBV3-1	NA	NA	TRBJ1-1	CASSQDTRTRTEAFF	TGTGCCAGCAGTCAAGATACCCGAACGAGAACTGAAGCTTTCTTT
16	TRBV6-6	TRBD1	many	TRBJ1-2	CASSTQGGPRFGGYTF	TGTGCCAGCAGTACACAAGGGGGCCCCAGGTTTGGTGGCTACACCTTC
17	TRBV4-3	NA	NA	TRBJ2-6	CASSQGWGISGANVLTF	TGCGCCAGCAGCCAAGGATGGGGGATCTCTGGGGCCAACGTCCTGACTTTC
14	TRBV7-2	NA	NA	TRBJ1-1	CASSSFTGGTEAFF	TGTGCCAGCAGCTCTTTTACTGGGGGGACTGAAGCTTTCTTT
15	TRBV24-1	TRBD1	NA	TRBJ2-5	CATSDLGQGRETQYF	TGTGCCACCAGTGATCTGGGACAGGGTCGGGAGACCCAGTACTTC
14	TRBV29-1	NA	few	TRBJ1-3	CSVRNYSGGNTIYF	TGCAGCGTCAGAAATTACTCGGGTGGAAACACCATATATTTT
16	TRBV4-2	NA	NA	TRBJ2-7	CASSQVSGTVSYEQYF	TGTGCCAGCAGCCAAGTTTCGGGGACCGTCTCCTACGAGCAGTACTTC
14	TRBV6-6	NA	many	TRBJ1-5	CASITGGVNQPQHF	TGTGCCAGCATTACGGGGGGGGTCAATCAGCCCCAGCATTTT
14	TRBV7-2	NA	NA	TRBJ2-1	CASGGHRFRDEQFF	TGTGCCAGCGGGGGACATCGCTTTCGGGATGAGCAGTTCTTC
14	TRBV5-1	NA	NA	TRBJ2-7	CASSPDSRNYEQYF	TGCGCCAGCAGCCCGGACAGCCGCAACTACGAGCAGTACTTC
16	TRBV9	NA	NA	TRBJ2-7	CASSVHRERGSYEQYF	TGTGCCAGCAGCGTACACAGGGAAAGGGGCTCCTACGAGCAGTACTTC
13	TRBV29-1	TRBD1	NA	TRBJ2-3	CSAGTGLTDTQYF	TGCAGCGCCGGGACAGGACTCACAGATACGCAGTATTTT
16	TRBV2	TRBD1	few	TRBJ2-7	CASGSSGQGARYEQYF	TGTGCCAGCGGTTCATCAGGACAGGGGGCCCGCTACGAGCAGTACTTC
15	TRBV7-9	NA	NA	TRBJ1-2	CASGLDRGRESGYTF	TGTGCCAGCGGCTTAGATCGCGGCAGGGAGAGTGGCTACACCTTC
15	TRBV5-5	TRBD2	NA	TRBJ2-3	CASSRAGDLTDTQYF	TGTGCCAGCAGCCGTGCGGGGGATCTCACAGATACGCAGTATTTT
13	TRBV14	NA	NA	TRBJ2-6	CASSQAGANVLTF	TGTGCCAGCAGCCAAGCTGGGGCCAACGTCCTGACTTTC
14	TRBV20-1	TRBD2	NA	TRBJ2-1	CSARGLAEQETQFF	TGCAGTGCTAGGGGACTAGCGGAACAAGAGACCCAGTTCTTC
16	TRBV7-2	TRBD1	few	TRBJ2-3	CASSQDRGFFTDTQYF	TGTGCCAGCAGCCAGGACAGGGGGTTTTTCACAGATACGCAGTATTTT
15	TRBV4-2	TRBD2	few	TRBJ2-7	CASSPPLGRENEQYF	TGTGCCAGCAGCCCCCCCCTGGGGAGGGAGAACGAGCAGTACTTC
13	TRBV7-3	NA	few	TRBJ2-5	CASSLKPGETQYF	TGTGCCAGCAGCTTAAAGCCCGGAGAGACCCAGTACTTC
14	TRBV6-6	NA	many	TRBJ1-6	CASREGRDNSPLHF	TGTGCCAGCAGAGAGGGACGGGATAATTCACCCCTCCACTTT
14	TRBV6-2/TRBV6-3	TRBD2	NA	TRBJ2-1	CASRGAGTYNEQFF	TGTGCCAGCAGGGGAGCGGGGACCTACAATGAGCAGTTCTTC